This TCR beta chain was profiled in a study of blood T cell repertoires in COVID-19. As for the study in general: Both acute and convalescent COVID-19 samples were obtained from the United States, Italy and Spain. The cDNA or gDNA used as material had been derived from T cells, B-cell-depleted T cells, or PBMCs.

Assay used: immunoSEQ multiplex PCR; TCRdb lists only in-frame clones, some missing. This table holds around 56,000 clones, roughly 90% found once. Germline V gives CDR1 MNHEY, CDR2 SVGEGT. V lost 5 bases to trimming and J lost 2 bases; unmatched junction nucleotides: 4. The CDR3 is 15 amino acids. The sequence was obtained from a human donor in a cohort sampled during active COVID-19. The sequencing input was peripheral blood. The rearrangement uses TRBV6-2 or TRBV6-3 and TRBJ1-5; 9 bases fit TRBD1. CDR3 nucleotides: TGTGCCAGCAGTCCACAGGGGGCGCGCAATCAGCCCCAGCATTTT. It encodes CASSPQGARNQPQHF.